One sample yielded the 6 T cell receptor beta chains listed below, sequenced in a study of CD8 T cells in ankylosing spondylitis. Study-wide results and limits: Blood of patients with ankylosing spondylitis appeared to be characterized by a TCR beta motif of several highly homologous variants.

TCRdb independently ran MiXCR on the 5' RACE reads; one entry per CDR3 protein. The repertoire holds about 700,000 distinct CDR3 sequences, with around 20% as singletons. These receptors lack a known antigen. Sequenced sample: blood, either unsorted or a sorted T cell fraction (not recorded which). These receptor sequences come from a male donor with ankylosing spondylitis.

The chain uses TRBV12-3 or TRBV12-4 and TRBJ2-7, with D perhaps TRBD2 (6 bases). This CDR3 is 15 amino acids long. Deletions cut 5 bases from V and 0 bases from J, with 14 bases between. This chain's CDR3 is CASSPQRAPSYEQYF. CDR3 coding DNA: TGTGCCAGCAGTCCTCAGCGGGCCCCCTCCTACGAGCAGTACTTC.

This clonotype was observed many times. The genes are TRBV12-3 or TRBV12-4 and TRBJ2-5; TRBD2 aligns across 7 bases. V was clipped by 4 bases and J by 1 base; unmatched bases: 6. The CDR3 length is 15 residues. DNA for the CDR3: TGTGCCAGCAGTTCAGATAGCGGGCGCCAAGAGACCCAGTACTTC. Residues: CASSSDSGRQETQYF.

The V gene is TRBV7-9, the J gene TRBJ1-2; D possibly corresponds to TRBD1 (5 bases). The CDR3 consists of 14 residues. Trimming left V 5 bases short and J 4 bases short, with 14 bases between. Per the germline V gene, CDR1 is SEHNR and CDR2 is FQNEAQ (reference sequence). This CDR3 is CASSRPGPGYGYTF. The CDR3 DNA reads as TGTGCCAGCAGCCGCCCGGGACCCGGCTATGGCTACACCTTC.

V gene TRBV27 combines with J gene TRBJ1-1; the D is unclear. Germline loops: CDR1 MNHEY, CDR2 SMNVEV (reference sequence). V gave up 9 bases and J gave up 1 base, with 15 bases separating them. The CDR3 is 14 amino acids. The CDR3 region has the DNA TGTGCCAGTACGGCTTACCAAGGGAACACTGAAGCTTTCTTT. It is translated as CASTAYQGNTEAFF.

The rearrangement links TRBV12-3 or TRBV12-4 to TRBJ2-7; TRBD1 matches 8 bases. The CDR3 length is 13 residues. The junction had 2 bases not matched to a gene; V was cut back by 2 bases and J by 5 bases. For the CDR3, the DNA is TGTGCCAGCAGTTTACCAGGGGGCAACGAGCAGTACTTC. Translation: CASSLPGGNEQYF.

This clonotype was seen a few times. This sequence joins TRBV28 and TRBJ2-7; 7 bases fit TRBD2. J was trimmed by 5 bases and V by 1 base; bases with no gene match: 17. The CDR3 has 18 amino acids. CDR1 is MDHEN, CDR2 SYDVKM, per germline. Here the CDR3 reads CASSLLSTGRGSLNEQYF. CDR3 coding DNA: TGTGCCAGCAGTTTATTATCAACGGGGAGGGGATCTCTCAACGAGCAGTACTTC.